This is a list of T cell receptor beta chains from one sample in a study of blood T cell repertoires in COVID-19. Assay: immunoSEQ multiplex PCR; the TCRdb copy retains only in-frame clones and omits some. The sample lists about 220,000 clones, 75% to 85% occurring once. The specimen sequenced was peripheral blood. Receptors originate from a woman in her 70s with COVID-19, enrolled during active disease. CDR3s include the opening cysteine and the closing phenylalanine or tryptophan. Fields, in order: D gene, J gene, clone size, V gene, CDR3 DNA, CDR3 protein. A D gene is named only where the DNA matches it firmly. Size is omitted from some rows. Given values are once, few, many or a class for expanded clones.

NA | TRBJ2-1 | NA | TRBV11-3 | TGTGCCAGCAGCTTAGGAACGGTTTACAATGAGCAGTTCTTC | CASSLGTVYNEQFF
NA | TRBJ2-7 | NA | TRBV10-1 | TGCGCCTCAGCGGATCAGGGGTCCTACGAGCAGTACTTC | CASADQGSYEQYF
NA | TRBJ2-3 | NA | TRBV28 | TGTGCCAGCAGTTTAGCGGGACGTCTTTCTAGCACAGATACGCAGTATTTT | CASSLAGRLSSTDTQYF
NA | TRBJ1-1 | NA | TRBV30 | TGTGCCTGGAGTGGGGGAGGGGTTGGAGCTTTCTTT | CAWSGGGVGAFF
TRBD1 | TRBJ2-1 | NA | TRBV19 | TGTGCCAGTAGTATGGTCGGACAGGGGCAGTTCTTC | CASSMVGQGQFF
TRBD1 | TRBJ1-5 | NA | TRBV3-1/TRBV3-2 | TGTGCCAGCAGCCAAGAGGGGGACAGGCCGAATCAGCCCCAGCATTTT | CASSQEGDRPNQPQHF
NA | TRBJ2-7 | NA | TRBV30 | TGTGCCTGGAGCCCGGGACACGCCTACGAGCAGTACTTC | CAWSPGHAYEQYF
NA | TRBJ2-2 | NA | TRBV15 | TGTGCCACCAGGAACACAGAGAACACCGGGGAGCTGTTTTTT | CATRNTENTGELFF
TRBD1 | TRBJ1-4 | NA | TRBV29-1 | TGCAGCGTCCTCGCAGGGGGCGCGGGCGAAAAACTGTTTTTT | CSVLAGGAGEKLFF
NA | TRBJ2-3 | once | TRBV7-3 | TGTGCCAGCAGCCCCGGTGGGAGTGGCACAGATACGCAGTATTTT | CASSPGGSGTDTQYF
NA | TRBJ1-3 | NA | TRBV6-5 | TGTGCCAGCAGAAGACAGCAGGATTCTGGAAACACCATATATTTT | CASRRQQDSGNTIYF
NA | TRBJ1-5 | NA | TRBV30 | TGTGCCTGGCAAACACTCGGGGGGACCCAGCATTTT | CAWQTLGGTQHF
TRBD2 | TRBJ2-1 | few | TRBV30 | TGTGCCTGGAGTGCCCTAGGAACTAGCGGAAGATACAATGAGCAGTTCTTC | CAWSALGTSGRYNEQFF
TRBD1 | TRBJ1-2 | NA | TRBV5-4 | TGTGCCAGCAGCTCGAGGGGCCTTCGGAGGGGGCCGAATGGCTACACCTTC | CASSSRGLRRGPNGYTF
NA | TRBJ1-4 | NA | TRBV7-9 | TGTGCCAGCACCCCCGGGGCAGGGGTTAAAAAACTGTTTTTT | CASTPGAGVKKLFF
TRBD1 | TRBJ1-1 | once | TRBV3-1/TRBV3-2 | TGTGCCAGCAGCTTAACAGGGGGCACTGAAGCTTTCTTT | CASSLTGGTEAFF
NA | TRBJ2-3 | NA | TRBV9 | TGTGCCAGCAGCGTAGGGGGCGGGGGCTTCCCAGATACGCAGTATTTT | CASSVGGGGFPDTQYF
NA | TRBJ1-1 | NA | TRBV28 | TGTGCCAGCAGTTTGGGGGCGAACACTGAAGCTTTCTTT | CASSLGANTEAFF
NA | TRBJ2-7 | NA | TRBV7-9 | TGTGCCAGCAGCTTCACCACCGGGACAAAAGGCGAGCAGTACTTC | CASSFTTGTKGEQYF
TRBD1 | TRBJ1-2 | many | TRBV2 | TGTGCCAGCACCCACCCTCGGACAGGGCGAGGCTACACCTTC | CASTHPRTGRGYTF
TRBD1 | TRBJ1-5 | NA | TRBV28 | TGTGCCAGCAGTTCAGGACAGGGAGGCAATCAGCCCCAGCATTTT | CASSSGQGGNQPQHF
TRBD2 | TRBJ2-2 | NA | TRBV18 | TGTGCCAGCTCACGCGGACTAGCGTCGAACACCGGGGAGCTGTTTTTT | CASSRGLASNTGELFF
NA | TRBJ1-1 | NA | TRBV6-6 | TGTGCCAGCAGTTCGGGGATTACGGTGAACACTGAAGCTTTCTTT | CASSSGITVNTEAFF
NA | TRBJ2-7 | NA | TRBV7-9 | TGTGCCAGCAGCTTACTCGGGCCGGCGAGGGACGAGCAGTACTTC | CASSLLGPARDEQYF
NA | TRBJ1-2 | NA | TRBV4-1 | TGCGCCAGCAGCCAAGTGTCGTCAGGGGTTGGCTACACCTTC | CASSQVSSGVGYTF
NA | TRBJ2-2 | NA | TRBV28 | TGTGCCAGCAGTTTACCCTCTTCCGGGGAGCTGTTTTTT | CASSLPSSGELFF
NA | TRBJ1-1 | many | TRBV7-8 | TGTGCCAGCATCCCTTGGGGCCTGAACACTGAAGCTTTCTTT | CASIPWGLNTEAFF
TRBD1 | TRBJ1-5 | NA | TRBV15 | TGTGCCACCAGCAATCTCGACAGGGGACATTATCAGCCCCAGCATTTT | CATSNLDRGHYQPQHF